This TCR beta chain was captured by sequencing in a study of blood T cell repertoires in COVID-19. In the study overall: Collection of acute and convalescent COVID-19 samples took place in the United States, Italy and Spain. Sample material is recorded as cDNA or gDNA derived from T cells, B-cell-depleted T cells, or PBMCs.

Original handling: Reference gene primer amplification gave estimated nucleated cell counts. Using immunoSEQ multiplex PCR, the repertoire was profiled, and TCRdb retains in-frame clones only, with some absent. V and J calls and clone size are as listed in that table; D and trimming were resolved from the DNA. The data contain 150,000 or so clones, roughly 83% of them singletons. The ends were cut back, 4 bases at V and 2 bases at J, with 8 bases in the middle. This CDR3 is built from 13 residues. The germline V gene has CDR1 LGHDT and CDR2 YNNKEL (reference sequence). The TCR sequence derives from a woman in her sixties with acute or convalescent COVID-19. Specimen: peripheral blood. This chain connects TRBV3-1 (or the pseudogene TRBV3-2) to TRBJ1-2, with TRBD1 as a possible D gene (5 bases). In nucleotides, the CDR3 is TGTGCCAGCAGCCGCAGGGAAAACTATGGCTACACCTTC. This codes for CASSRRENYGYTF.